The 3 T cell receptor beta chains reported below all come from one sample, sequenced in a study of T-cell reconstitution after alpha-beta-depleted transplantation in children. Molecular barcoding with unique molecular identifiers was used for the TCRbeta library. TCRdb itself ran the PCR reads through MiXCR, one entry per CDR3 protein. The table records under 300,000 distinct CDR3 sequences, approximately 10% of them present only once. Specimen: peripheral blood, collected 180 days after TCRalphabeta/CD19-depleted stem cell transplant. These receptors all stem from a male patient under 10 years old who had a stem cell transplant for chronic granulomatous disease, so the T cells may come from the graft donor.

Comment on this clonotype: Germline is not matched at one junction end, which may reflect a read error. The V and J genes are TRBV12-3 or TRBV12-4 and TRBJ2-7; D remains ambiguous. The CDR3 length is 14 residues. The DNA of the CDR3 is TGTGCCAGCAGTTCCCCGAGTCACTCCTACGAGCTGTACTTC. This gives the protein CASSSPSHSYELYF.

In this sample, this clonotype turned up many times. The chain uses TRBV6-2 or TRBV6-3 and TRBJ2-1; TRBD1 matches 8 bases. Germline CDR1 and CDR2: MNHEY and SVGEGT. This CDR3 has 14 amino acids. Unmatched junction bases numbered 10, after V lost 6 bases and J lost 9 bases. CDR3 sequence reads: CASRSGTGRGEQFF. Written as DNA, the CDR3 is TGTGCCAGCAGATCCGGGACAGGCCGCGGTGAGCAGTTCTTC.

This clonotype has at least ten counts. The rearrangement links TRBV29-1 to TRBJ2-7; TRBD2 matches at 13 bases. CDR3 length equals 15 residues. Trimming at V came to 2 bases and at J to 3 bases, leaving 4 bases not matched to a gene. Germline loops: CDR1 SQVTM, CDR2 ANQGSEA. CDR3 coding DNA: TGCAGCGTTGAATTGACTAGCGGGAGGCGCTACGAGCAGTACTTC. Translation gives CSVELTSGRRYEQYF.